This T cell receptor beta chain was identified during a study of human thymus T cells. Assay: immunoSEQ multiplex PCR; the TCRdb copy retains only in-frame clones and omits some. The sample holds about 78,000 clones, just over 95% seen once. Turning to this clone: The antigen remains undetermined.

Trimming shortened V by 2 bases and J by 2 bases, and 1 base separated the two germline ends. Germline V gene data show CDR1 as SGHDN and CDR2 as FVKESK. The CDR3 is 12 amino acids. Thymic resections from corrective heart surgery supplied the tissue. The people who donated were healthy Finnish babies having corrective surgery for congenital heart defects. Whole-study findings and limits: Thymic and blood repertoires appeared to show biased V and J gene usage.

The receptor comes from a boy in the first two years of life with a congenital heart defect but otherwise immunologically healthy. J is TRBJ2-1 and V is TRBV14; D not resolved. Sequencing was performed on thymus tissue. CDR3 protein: CASSQTYNEQFF. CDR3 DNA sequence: TGTGCCAGCAGCCAAACCTACAATGAGCAGTTCTTC.